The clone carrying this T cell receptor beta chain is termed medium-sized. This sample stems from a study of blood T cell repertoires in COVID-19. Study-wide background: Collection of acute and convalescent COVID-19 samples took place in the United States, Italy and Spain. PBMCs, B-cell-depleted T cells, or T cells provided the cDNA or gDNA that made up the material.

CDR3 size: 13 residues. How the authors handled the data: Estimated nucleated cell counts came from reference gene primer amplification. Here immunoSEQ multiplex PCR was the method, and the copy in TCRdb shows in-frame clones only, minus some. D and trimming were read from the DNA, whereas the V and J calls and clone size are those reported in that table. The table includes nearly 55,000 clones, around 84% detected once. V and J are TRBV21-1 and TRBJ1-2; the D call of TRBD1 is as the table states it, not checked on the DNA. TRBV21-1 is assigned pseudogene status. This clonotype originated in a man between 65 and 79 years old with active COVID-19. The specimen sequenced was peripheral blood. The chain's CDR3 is CASSHQGQEGYTF. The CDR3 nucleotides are TGTGCCAGCAGCCACCAAGGACAGGAAGGGTACACCTTC.